The clone carrying this T cell receptor (beta chain) was detected ten times or more. Its antigen is not known. These data come from a study of CD8+CD57+ T cells in acquired aplastic anemia. Findings and caveats of the study: Both patients and controls carried the same twenty-nine CD8+ CDR3 sequences.

TCR beta VDJ and CDR3 were profiled, and genomic DNA was the template. TCRdb processed the reads anew with MiXCR; each CDR3 protein has one entry. The data show some 140,000 distinct CDR3 sequences, roughly 54% seen once. For sequencing, patients were chosen who had shown expansion of CD8+CD57+ cells by flow cytometry. V shed 4 bases, J shed 3 bases, and the junction held 8 bases outside the gene matches. CDR3 length: 15 amino acids. Germline loops: CDR1 SGHVS, CDR2 FQNEAQ. The chain is built from TRBV7-8 and TRBJ2-5; TRBD1 aligns across 7 bases. This TCR was recovered from a human donor with aplastic anemia. Specimen: sorted CD4+, CD8+, or CD8+CD57+ T cells (not recorded which) from PBMCs. For the CDR3, the DNA is TGTGCCAGCAGCTCCCACAGGGGCCGGGAAGAGACCCAGTACTTC. Amino acid sequence: CASSSHRGREETQYF. Supplemented by reference TRBV7-8 and TRBJ2-5, the full variable domain reads GAGVSQSPRYKVAKRGQDVALRCDPISGHVSLFWYQQALGQGPEFLTYFQNEAQLDKSGLPSDRFFAERPEGSVSTLKIQRTQQEDSAVYLCASSSHRGREETQYFGPGTRLLVL.